A selection of T cell receptor beta chains follows, all from one sample in a study of PD-1 blockade in classical Hodgkin lymphoma. Some clones are missing from TCRdb's copy, which holds only in-frame ones; the method was immunoSEQ multiplex PCR. Of 4,000 to 6,000 clones listed, 79% are singletons. The specimen comprised CD4+ T cells from blood, sampled before the fourth cycle of nivolumab. The source of these receptors is a human donor with classical Hodgkin lymphoma. The CDR3 runs from the conserved cysteine through the conserved F or W. A D gene is named only where the DNA matches it firmly. A row's size may be missing; if present it is once, few, many or a size class.

j_gene,v_gene,d_gene,abundance,CDR3aa,CDR3nt
TRBJ2-7,TRBV5-4,-,few,CASSLVYQGSYEQYF,TGTGCCAGCAGCTTGGTTTATCAGGGCTCCTACGAGCAGTACTTC
TRBJ1-4,TRBV19,TRBD1,-,CASLDRALEKLFF,TGTGCCAGCCTCGACAGGGCACTGGAAAAACTGTTTTTT
TRBJ2-1,TRBV19,TRBD2,-,CASTSWGGKGSNEQFF,TGTGCCAGTACCTCGTGGGGGGGTAAGGGGAGCAATGAGCAGTTCTTC
TRBJ1-5,TRBV28,-,-,CACDGGGNQPQHF,TGTGCCTGTGATGGGGGCGGCAATCAGCCCCAGCATTTT
TRBJ2-5,TRBV7-3,-,-,CASSLGPRETQYF,TGTGCCAGCAGCTTAGGGCCGAGAGAGACCCAGTACTTC
TRBJ2-7,TRBV12-5,-,-,CASGNALLGEQYF,TGTGCTAGTGGTAACGCCCTGCTCGGGGAGCAGTACTTC
TRBJ1-2,TRBV19,TRBD1,-,CASSWQGGNYGYTF,TGTGCCAGTAGTTGGCAGGGGGGGAACTATGGCTACACCTTC
TRBJ2-3,TRBV6-4,TRBD1,-,CATGTGVVDTQYF,TGTGCCACCGGGACAGGGGTGGTTGATACGCAGTATTTT
TRBJ1-4,TRBV19,-,-,CASSIGGGGEKLFF,TGTGCCAGTAGTATAGGAGGTGGAGGGGAAAAACTGTTTTTT
TRBJ1-1,TRBV9,-,-,CASSVEAQGNTEAFF,TGTGCCAGCAGCGTAGAGGCGCAGGGGAACACTGAAGCTTTCTTT
TRBJ1-4,TRBV5-1,-,-,CASSLLEGTNEKLFF,TGCGCCAGCAGCCTGCTGGAGGGAACTAATGAAAAACTGTTTTTT
TRBJ2-2,TRBV19,-,-,CASSRQPNTGELFF,TGTGCCAGTAGTAGACAACCGAACACCGGGGAGCTGTTTTTT
TRBJ1-1,TRBV4-3,-,-,CASSQARRQGTEAFF,TGCGCCAGCAGCCAAGCGAGGAGGCAGGGGACTGAAGCTTTCTTT
TRBJ1-1,TRBV4-1,TRBD1,-,CASSQPQRQGAPEAFF,TGCGCCAGCAGCCAACCCCAACGACAGGGGGCCCCTGAAGCTTTCTTT
TRBJ2-7,TRBV28,-,-,CASSFFRDFLVYEQYF,TGTGCCAGCAGTTTCTTCCGGGACTTCCTGGTGTACGAGCAGTACTTC
TRBJ2-5,TRBV6-6,-,-,CASVSSVGETQYF,TGTGCCAGCGTTTCTAGCGTGGGAGAGACCCAGTACTTC
TRBJ2-5,TRBV7-2,-,-,CASSYSTGKETQYF,TGTGCCAGCAGCTATTCTACAGGGAAAGAGACCCAGTACTTC
TRBJ1-2,TRBV20-1,TRBD1,once,CSATGSGGYTF,TGCAGTGCGACAGGGTCGGGTGGCTACACCTTC
TRBJ2-5,TRBV5-3,-,-,CARYPGPKETQYF,TGTGCCAGATACCCGGGACCCAAAGAGACCCAGTACTTC